The present entry profiles one T cell receptor (beta chain) with its context. This sample was included in a study of blood T cells in healthy people across ages. PCR was performed a second time for roughly 7 to 12 cycles using a sample-barcoded 5' primer and a J-beta primer mix. TCRdb analysed the 5' RACE reads with MiXCR anew, one entry per CDR3 protein. The sample lists approximately 1,000,000 distinct CDR3 sequences, around 43% seen once, with over 15% in the top ten. The V gene's germline CDR1 is DFQATT and CDR2 SNEGSKA (reference sequence). This CDR3 spans 14 amino acids. V lost 4 bases, J lost 4 bases, and 9 bases stayed unmatched.

The clonotype originates from a woman aged 55-70 years in good health. The chain carries TRBV20-1 and TRBJ1-2, with 7 bases lining up with TRBD1. What was sequenced was blood. CDR3 in DNA: TGCAGTGCTACCCACAGGGGCGATATCTATGGCTACACCTTC. It translates to CSATHRGDIYGYTF.